The entry that follows covers one TCR beta chain sequence. The sample comes from a study of human T cells and chemical hapten exposure. TCRdb re-called the RACE reads through MiXCR, storing one row per CDR3 protein. The profile shows around 300,000 distinct CDR3 sequences, almost 8% of them singletons. Time point: pre-sensitization, week 0. The treatment denotes: therapeutic diphenylcyclopropenone sensitization with weekly scalp DPC. Germline V gene lookup returns CDR1 LNHDA and CDR2 SQIVND (reference sequence). Trimming shortened V by 5 bases and J by 5 bases, and 17 bases separated the two germline ends. This CDR3 is 15 amino acids long.

The chain combines TRBV19 with TRBJ2-3, with a possible D match to TRBD2 (6 bases). The material sequenced was whole blood, taken in connection with sensitization to the hapten diphenylcyclopropenone (DPC). The sequence came from a man aged 18 to 35 with alopecia areata. Some clones in this sample may be carry-over from other donors' samples. As DNA, the CDR3 is TGTGCCAGTAGTCTAGGTGCGGGGAGCTTAGATACGCAGTATTTT. This encodes CASSLGAGSLDTQYF.